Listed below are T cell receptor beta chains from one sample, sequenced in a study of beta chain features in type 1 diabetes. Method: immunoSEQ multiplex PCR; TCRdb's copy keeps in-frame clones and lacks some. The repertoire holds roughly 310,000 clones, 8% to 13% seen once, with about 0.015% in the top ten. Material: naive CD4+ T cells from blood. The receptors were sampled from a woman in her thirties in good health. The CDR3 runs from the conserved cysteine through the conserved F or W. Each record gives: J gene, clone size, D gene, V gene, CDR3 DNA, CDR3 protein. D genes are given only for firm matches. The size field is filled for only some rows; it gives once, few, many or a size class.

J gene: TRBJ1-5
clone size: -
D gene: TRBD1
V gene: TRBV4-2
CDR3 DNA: TGTGCCAGCAGCCAAGATCGTCTGGGGACAGCCAGCAATCAGCCCCAGCATTTT
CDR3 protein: CASSQDRLGTASNQPQHF

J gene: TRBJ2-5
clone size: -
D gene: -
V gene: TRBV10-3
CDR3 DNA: TGTGCCATCGGAGGCCTTATGGAGACCCAGTACTTC
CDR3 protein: CAIGGLMETQYF

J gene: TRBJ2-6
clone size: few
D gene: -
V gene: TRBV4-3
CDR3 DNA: TGCGCCAGCAGCCAACGGCGGATCTCTGGGGCCAACGTCCTGACTTTC
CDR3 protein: CASSQRRISGANVLTF

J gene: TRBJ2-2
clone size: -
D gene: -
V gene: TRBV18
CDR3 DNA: TGTGCCAGCTCACCTTTGGAGACTCTCACCGGGGAGCTGTTTTTT
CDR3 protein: CASSPLETLTGELFF

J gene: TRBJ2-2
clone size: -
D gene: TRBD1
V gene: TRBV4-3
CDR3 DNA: TGCGCCAGCAGCCTTTTCGGGACAGGGGGCACCGGGGAGCTGTTTTTT
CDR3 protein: CASSLFGTGGTGELFF

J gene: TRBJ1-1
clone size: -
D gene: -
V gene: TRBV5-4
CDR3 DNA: TGTGCCCTGGGGGGGCAGGGGAACACTGAAGCTTTCTTT
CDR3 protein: CALGGQGNTEAFF

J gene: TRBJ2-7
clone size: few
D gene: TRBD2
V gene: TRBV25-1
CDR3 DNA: TGTGCCAGCAGCCCACTAGCGGGAGTGGGTGAGCAGTACTTC
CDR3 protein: CASSPLAGVGEQYF

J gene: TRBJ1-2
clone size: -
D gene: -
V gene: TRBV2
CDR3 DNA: TGTGCCAGCAGTAAACAGGGAAACTATGGCTACACCTTC
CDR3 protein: CASSKQGNYGYTF

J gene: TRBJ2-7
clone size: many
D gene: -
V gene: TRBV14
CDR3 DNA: TGTGCCAGCAGCCAATCGGGGTCGGTGCAGTACTTC
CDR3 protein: CASSQSGSVQYF

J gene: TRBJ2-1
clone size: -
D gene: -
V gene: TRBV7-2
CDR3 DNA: TGTGCCAGCAGCTTAGGGAGCACTAGCCGGACCTACAATGAGCAGTTCTTC
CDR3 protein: CASSLGSTSRTYNEQFF

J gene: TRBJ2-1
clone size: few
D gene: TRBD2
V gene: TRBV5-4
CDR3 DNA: TGTGCCAGCAGGCAACTAGCGGGAATCTACAATGAGCAGTTCTTC
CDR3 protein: CASRQLAGIYNEQFF

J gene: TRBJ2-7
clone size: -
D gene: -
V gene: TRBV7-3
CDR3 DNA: TGTGCCAGCAGCCAAGGGGCGGGGTCCTCCTACGAGCAGTACTTC
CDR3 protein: CASSQGAGSSYEQYF

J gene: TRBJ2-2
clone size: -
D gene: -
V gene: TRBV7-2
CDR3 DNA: TGTGCCAGCAGCTTATCGGGGTTGGACACCGGGGAGCTGTTTTTT
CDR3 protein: CASSLSGLDTGELFF

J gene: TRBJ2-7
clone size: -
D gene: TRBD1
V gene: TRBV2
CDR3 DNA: TGTGCCAGCAGATTTGAAGGGACAGGGAGCGAGCAGTACTTC
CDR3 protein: CASRFEGTGSEQYF

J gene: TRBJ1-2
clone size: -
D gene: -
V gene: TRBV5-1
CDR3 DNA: TGCGCCAGCAGCTTGGGGCCCTATGGCTACACCTTC
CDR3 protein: CASSLGPYGYTF

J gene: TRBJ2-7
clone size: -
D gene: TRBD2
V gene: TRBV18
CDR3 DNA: TGTGCCAGCTCACCAGTAGCTAGCGGGGCCTACGAGCAGTACTTC
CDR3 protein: CASSPVASGAYEQYF

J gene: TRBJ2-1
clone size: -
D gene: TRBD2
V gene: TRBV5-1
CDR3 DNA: TGCGCCAGCAGCCCCGCCGGGGGAGGGCCCCAAGACAATGAGCAGTTCTTC
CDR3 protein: CASSPAGGGPQDNEQFF

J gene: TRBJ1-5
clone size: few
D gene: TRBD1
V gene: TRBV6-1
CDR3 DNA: TGTGCCAGCAACAACAGGGGACAGCCCCAGCATTTT
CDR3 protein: CASNNRGQPQHF

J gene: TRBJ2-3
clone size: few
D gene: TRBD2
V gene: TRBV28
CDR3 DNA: TGTGCCAGCCCCCCACTAGCGGGAGATCATACGCAGTATTTT
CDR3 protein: CASPPLAGDHTQYF

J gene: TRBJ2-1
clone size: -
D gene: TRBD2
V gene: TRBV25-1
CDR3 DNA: TGTGCCAGCAGTGCCGGGACTAGCGGCTACAATGAGCAGTTCTTC
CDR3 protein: CASSAGTSGYNEQFF

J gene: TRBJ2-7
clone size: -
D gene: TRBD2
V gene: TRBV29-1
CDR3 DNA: TGCAGCGTCGTGCGGGGGGTTGGCTCCTACGAGCAGTACTTC
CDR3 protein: CSVVRGVGSYEQYF

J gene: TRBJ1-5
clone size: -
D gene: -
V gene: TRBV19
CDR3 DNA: TGTGCCAGTAGTACGTGGCTTCAGCCCCAGCATTTT
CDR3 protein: CASSTWLQPQHF

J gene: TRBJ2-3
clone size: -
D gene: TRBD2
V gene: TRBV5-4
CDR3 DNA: TGTGCCAGCAGCTTGGGACTAGCGGGGAGCACAGATACGCAGTATTTT
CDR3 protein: CASSLGLAGSTDTQYF

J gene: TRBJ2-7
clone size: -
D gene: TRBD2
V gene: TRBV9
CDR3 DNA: TGTGCCAGCAGCGCCGGGACTAGCGGTATCGAGCAGTACTTC
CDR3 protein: CASSAGTSGIEQYF

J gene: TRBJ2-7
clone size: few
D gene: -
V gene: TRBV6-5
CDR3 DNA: TGTGCCAGCAGTTACGGTGGGAGGTTCTACGAGCAGTACTTC
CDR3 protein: CASSYGGRFYEQYF

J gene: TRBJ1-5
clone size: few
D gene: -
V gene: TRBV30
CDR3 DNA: TGTGCCTGGAGTGTGAGGGTGAATCAGCCCCAGCATTTT
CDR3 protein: CAWSVRVNQPQHF

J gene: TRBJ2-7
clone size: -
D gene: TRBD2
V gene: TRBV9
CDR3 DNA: TGTGCCAGCAGCGCTGAAGGGGCTAGCGGGATCCTGCGCGAGCAGTACTTC
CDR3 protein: CASSAEGASGILREQYF

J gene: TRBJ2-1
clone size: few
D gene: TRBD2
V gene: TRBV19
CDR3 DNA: TGTGCCAGCAGGGACTACGATTTCCCCAATGAGCAGTTCTTC
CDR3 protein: CASRDYDFPNEQFF

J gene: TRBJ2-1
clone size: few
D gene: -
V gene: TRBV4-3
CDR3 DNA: TGCGCCAGCAGCCAAGACTACTACAATGAGCAGTTCTTC
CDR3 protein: CASSQDYYNEQFF

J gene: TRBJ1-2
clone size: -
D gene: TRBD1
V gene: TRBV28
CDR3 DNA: TGTGCCAGCACCCCCCGGGGACAGCCTCCTTTCGGCTACACCTTC
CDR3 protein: CASTPRGQPPFGYTF

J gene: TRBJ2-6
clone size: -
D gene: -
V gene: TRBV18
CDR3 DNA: TGTGCCAGCTCAACCCGGACCGGGATTGGGGCCAACGTCCTGACTTTC
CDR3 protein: CASSTRTGIGANVLTF

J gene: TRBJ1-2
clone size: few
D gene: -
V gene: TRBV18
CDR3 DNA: TGTGCCAGCTCACCAACTACGGGGTATTATGGCTACACCTTC
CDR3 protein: CASSPTTGYYGYTF

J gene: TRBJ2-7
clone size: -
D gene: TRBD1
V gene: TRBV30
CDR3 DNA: TGTGCCTGGAGTAAAGCCGGGACAGGTCTCTACGAGCAGTACTTC
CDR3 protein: CAWSKAGTGLYEQYF

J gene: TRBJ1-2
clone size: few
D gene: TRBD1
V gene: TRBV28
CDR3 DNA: TGTGCCAGCATCTCACCCACGGGGACAGCTGGCTACACCTTC
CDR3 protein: CASISPTGTAGYTF

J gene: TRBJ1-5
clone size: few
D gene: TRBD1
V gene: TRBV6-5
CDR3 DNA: TGTGCCAGCAGTTACTCTGGGACAGGGGAACAGCCCCAGCATTTT
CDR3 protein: CASSYSGTGEQPQHF

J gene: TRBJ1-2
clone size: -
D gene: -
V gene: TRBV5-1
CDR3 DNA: TGCGCCAGCAGCGGATACAGGGCGACTAACTATGGCTACACCTTC
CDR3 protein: CASSGYRATNYGYTF

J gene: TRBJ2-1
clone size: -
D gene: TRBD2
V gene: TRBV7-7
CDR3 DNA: TGTGCTAGCAGCCGGACTAGCGGGAGTTACAATGAGCAGTTCTTC
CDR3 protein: CASSRTSGSYNEQFF

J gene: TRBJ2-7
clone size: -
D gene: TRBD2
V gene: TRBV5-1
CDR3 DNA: TGCGCCAGCAGCTTCTCCCAGACTAGCGGGGCCTCCTACGAGCAGTACTTC
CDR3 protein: CASSFSQTSGASYEQYF

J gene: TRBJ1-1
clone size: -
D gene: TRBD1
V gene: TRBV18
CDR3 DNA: TGTGCCAGCTCACCCCCGGACAGGGCGAACACTGAAGCTTTCTTT
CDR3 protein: CASSPPDRANTEAFF

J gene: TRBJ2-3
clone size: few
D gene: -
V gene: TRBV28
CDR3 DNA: TGTGCCAGCAGTTTGGGCTTGGGGCCCGGAGGGGCAGATACGCAGTATTTT
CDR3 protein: CASSLGLGPGGADTQYF

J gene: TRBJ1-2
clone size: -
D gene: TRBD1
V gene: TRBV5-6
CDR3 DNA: TGTGCCAGCAGCCTAGGACAGGGTTCTAACTATGGCTACACCTTC
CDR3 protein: CASSLGQGSNYGYTF

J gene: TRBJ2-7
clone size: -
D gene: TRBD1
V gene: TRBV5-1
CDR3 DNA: TGCGCCAGCGGCTTGGAACAGGGGTCCTACGAGCAGTACTTC
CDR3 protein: CASGLEQGSYEQYF

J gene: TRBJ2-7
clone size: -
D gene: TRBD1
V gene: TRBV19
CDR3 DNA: TGTGCCAGTAGCGAGGGACAGGGCCACGACGAGCAGTACTTC
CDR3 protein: CASSEGQGHDEQYF

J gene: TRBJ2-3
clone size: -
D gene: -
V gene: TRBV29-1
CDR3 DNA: TGCAGCGTCGGCTCTCTGGGGACTAGCACAGATACGCAGTATTTT
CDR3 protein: CSVGSLGTSTDTQYF